This T cell receptor beta chain came from a study of blood T cell repertoires in COVID-19. As for the study in general: Donors in the United States, Italy and Spain gave samples during acute or convalescent COVID-19. T cells, B-cell-depleted T cells, or PBMCs supplied cDNA or gDNA.

Allocation to cohorts depended on clinical history reported by the participants. As processed by the authors: How many nucleated cells were present was estimated from reference gene primer amplification. Sequencing used immunoSEQ multiplex PCR; TCRdb keeps in-frame clones, though not all of them. That table supplies the V and J calls and clone size; D and trimming were determined from the DNA. The sample lists about 280,000 clones; about 85% were seen once. Specimen: PBMCs or T cells enriched from blood (not recorded which). The sequence was collected from a woman aged 50 to 60 who had recovered from COVID-19.

The CDR3 protein is CASSLRAGVMIGTGELFF. CDR3 DNA: TGTGCCAGCAGCTTAAGGGCAGGGGTAATGATTGGCACCGGGGAGCTGTTTTTT. The chain employs TRBV7-9 and TRBJ2-2, with D maybe TRBD1 (6 bases). CDR1 and CDR2 from the germline V gene are SEHNR and FQNEAQ (reference sequence). Trimming took 2 bases from V and 4 from J, leaving 20 bases between them. This CDR3 has 18 residues.